This T cell receptor beta chain was obtained from a study of cytomegalovirus exposure and HLA in healthy donors. At the level of the study: Unique TCRs from HLA-typed donors, around 93 million of them, were held in an early data release. Study-level results: Excluded were some V segments that proved indistinguishable, including TRBV6-2 and TRBV6-3. Researchers counted around 180 TCR beta chains as cytomegalovirus-associated.

Amplification used 60 Vbeta primers and 13 Jbeta primers. Assay used: immunoSEQ multiplex PCR; TCRdb lists only in-frame clones, some missing. The data show some 150,000 clones, with approximately 59% seen just once and 2.5% to 3.5% held by the top ten. The germline gives CDR1 MGHDK, CDR2 SYGVNS. The CDR3 runs 12 residues. The V end was cut by 4 bases, the J end by 3 bases, with 4 bases between. In the case of this clone: The antigen is undetermined.

The chain couples TRBV25-1 to TRBJ2-1; D gene unclear. Sequencing was done on a sample of PBMCs. The TCR was taken from a man aged 35 to 55 in good health and CMV-seronegative. The CDR3 sequence is CASSAGYNEQFF. The CDR3 DNA reads as TGTGCCAGCAGTGCCGGCTACAATGAGCAGTTCTTC. Together with reference TRBV25-1 and TRBJ2-1, the CDR3 gives the full variable domain: EADIYQTPRYLVIGTGKKITLECSQTMGHDKMYWYQQDPGMELHLIHYSYGVNSTEKGDLSSESTVSRIRTEHFPLTLESARPSHTSQYLCASSAGYNEQFFGPGTRLTVL.